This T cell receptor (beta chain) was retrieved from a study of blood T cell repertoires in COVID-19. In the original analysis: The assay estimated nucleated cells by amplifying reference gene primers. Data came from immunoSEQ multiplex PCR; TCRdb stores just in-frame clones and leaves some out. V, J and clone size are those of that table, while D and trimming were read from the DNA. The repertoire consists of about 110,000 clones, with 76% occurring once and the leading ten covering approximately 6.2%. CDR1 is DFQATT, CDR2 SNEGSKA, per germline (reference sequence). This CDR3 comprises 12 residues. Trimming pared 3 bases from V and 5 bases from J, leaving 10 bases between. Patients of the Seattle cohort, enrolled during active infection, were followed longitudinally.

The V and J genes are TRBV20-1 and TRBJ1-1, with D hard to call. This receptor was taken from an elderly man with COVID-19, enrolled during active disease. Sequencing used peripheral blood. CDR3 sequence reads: CSASLLRTEAFF. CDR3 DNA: TGCAGTGCTAGTCTCCTTCGGACTGAAGCTTTCTTT.